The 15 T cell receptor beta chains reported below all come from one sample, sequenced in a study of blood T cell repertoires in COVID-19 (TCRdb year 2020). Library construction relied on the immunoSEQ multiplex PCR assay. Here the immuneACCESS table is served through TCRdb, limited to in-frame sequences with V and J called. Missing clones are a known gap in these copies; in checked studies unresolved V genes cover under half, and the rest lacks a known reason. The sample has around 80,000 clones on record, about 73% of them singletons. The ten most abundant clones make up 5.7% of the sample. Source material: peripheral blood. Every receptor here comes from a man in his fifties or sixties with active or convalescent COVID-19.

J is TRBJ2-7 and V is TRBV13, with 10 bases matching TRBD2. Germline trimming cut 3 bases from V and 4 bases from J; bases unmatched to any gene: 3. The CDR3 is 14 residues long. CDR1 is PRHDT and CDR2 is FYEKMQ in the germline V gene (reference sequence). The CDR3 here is CASSFASGGYEQYF. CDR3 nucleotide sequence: TGTGCCAGCAGCTTTGCTAGCGGGGGTTACGAGCAGTACTTC.

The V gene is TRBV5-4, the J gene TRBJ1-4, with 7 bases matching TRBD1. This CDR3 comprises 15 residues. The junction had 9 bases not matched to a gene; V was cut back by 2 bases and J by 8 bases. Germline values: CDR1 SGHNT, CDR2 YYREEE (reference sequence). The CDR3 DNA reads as TGTGCCAGCAGCTTCTCCAGGGGGATCGACGAAAAACTGTTTTTT. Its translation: CASSFSRGIDEKLFF. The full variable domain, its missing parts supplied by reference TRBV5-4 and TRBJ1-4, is ETGVTQSPTHLIKTRGQQVTLRCSSQSGHNTVSWYQQALGQGPQFIFQYYREEENGRGNFPPRFSGLQFPNYSSELNVNALELDDSALYLCASSFSRGIDEKLFFGSGTQLSVL.

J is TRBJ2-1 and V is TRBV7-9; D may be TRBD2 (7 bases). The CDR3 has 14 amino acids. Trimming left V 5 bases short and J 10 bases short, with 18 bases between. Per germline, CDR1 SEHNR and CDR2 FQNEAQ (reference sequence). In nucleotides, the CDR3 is TGTGCCAGCAGCACCAAAGGGGGGGGCGCCGAGCAGTTCTTC. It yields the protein CASSTKGGGAEQFF.

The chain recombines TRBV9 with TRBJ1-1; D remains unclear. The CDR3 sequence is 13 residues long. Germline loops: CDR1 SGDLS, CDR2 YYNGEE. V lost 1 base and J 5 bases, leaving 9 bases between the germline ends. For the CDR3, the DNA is TGTGCCAGCAGCGTATCTTATCTAACTGAAGCTTTCTTT. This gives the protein CASSVSYLTEAFF. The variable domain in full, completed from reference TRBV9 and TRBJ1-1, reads DSGVTQTPKHLITATGQRVTLRCSPRSGDLSVYWYQQSLDQGLQFLIQYYNGEERAKGNILERFSAQQFPDLHSELNLSSLELGDSALYFCASSVSYLTEAFFGQGTRLTVV.

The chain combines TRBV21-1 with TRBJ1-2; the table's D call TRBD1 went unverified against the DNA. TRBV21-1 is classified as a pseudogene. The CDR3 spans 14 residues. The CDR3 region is CASSARTGGDGYTF. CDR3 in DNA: TGTGCCAGCAGCGCCCGGACAGGGGGAGATGGCTACACCTTC.

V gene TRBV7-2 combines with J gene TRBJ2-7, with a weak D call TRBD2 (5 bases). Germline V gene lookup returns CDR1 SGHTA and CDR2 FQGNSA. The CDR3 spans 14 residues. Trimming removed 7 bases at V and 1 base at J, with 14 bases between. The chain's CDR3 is CASTHTRGSYEQYF. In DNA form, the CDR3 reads TGTGCCAGCACCCACACCCGGGGATCCTACGAGCAGTACTTC.

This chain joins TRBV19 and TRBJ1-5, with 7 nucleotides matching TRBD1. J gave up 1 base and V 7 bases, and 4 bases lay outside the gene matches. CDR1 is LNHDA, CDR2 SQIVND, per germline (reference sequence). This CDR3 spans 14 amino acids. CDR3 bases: TGTGCCAGTACCGTGGACAGGAGCAATCAGCCCCAGCATTTT. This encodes CASTVDRSNQPQHF.

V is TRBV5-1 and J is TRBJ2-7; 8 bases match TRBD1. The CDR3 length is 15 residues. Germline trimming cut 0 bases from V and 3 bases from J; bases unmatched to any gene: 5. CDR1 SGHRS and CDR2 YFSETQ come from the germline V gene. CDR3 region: CASSLVDRVNYEQYF. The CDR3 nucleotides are TGCGCCAGCAGCTTGGTGGACAGGGTTAACTACGAGCAGTACTTC.

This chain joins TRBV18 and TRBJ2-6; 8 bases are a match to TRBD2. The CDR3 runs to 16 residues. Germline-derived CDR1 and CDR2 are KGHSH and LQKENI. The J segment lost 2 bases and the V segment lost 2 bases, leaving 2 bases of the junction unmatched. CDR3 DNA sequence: TGTGCCAGCTCACCATCGGGAGGGACTGGGGCCAACGTCCTGACTTTC. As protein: CASSPSGGTGANVLTF.

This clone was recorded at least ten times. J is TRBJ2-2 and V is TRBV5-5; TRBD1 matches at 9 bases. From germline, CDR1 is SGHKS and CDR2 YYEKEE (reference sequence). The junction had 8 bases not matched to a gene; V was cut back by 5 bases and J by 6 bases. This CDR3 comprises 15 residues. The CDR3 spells CASRPITGGPGELFF. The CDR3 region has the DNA TGTGCCAGCAGGCCCATAACAGGGGGCCCCGGGGAGCTGTTTTTT.

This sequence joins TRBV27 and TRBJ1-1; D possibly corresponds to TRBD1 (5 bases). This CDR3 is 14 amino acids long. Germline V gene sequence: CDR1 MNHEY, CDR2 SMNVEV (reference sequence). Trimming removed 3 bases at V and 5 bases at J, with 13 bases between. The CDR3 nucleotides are TGTGCCAGCAGTTTGGGCAGGGCGGGGACTGAAGCTTTCTTT. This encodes CASSLGRAGTEAFF.

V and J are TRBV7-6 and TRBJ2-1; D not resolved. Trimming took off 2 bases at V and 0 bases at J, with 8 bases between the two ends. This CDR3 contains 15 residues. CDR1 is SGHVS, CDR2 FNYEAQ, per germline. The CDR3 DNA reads TGTGCCAGCAGCTTACGGGTAAGCTCCTACAATGAGCAGTTCTTC. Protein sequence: CASSLRVSSYNEQFF. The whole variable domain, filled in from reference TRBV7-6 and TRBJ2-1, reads GAGVSQSPRYKVTKRGQDVALRCDPISGHVSLYWYRQALGQGPEFLTYFNYEAQQDKSGLPNDRFSAERPEGSISTLTIQRTEQRDSAMYRCASSLRVSSYNEQFFGPGTRLTVL.

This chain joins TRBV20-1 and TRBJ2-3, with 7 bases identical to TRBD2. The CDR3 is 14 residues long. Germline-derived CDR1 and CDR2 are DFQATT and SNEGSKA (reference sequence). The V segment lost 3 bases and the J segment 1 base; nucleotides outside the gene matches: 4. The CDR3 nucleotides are TGCAGTGCTAGTAAGCGGGGTGGCACAGATACGCAGTATTTT. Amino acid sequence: CSASKRGGTDTQYF.

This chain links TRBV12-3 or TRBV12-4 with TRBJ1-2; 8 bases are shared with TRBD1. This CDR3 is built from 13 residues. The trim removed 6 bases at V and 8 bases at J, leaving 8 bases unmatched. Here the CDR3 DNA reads TGTGCCAGCAGCCCTACAGGGGGTGGAGGCTACACCTTC. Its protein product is CASSPTGGGGYTF.

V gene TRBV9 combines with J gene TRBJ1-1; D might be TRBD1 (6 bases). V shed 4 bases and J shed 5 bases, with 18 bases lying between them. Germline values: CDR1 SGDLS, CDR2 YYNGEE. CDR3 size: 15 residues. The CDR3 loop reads CASSPQRGGRTEAFF. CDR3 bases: TGTGCCAGCAGCCCCCAAAGGGGGGGAAGAACTGAAGCTTTCTTT.